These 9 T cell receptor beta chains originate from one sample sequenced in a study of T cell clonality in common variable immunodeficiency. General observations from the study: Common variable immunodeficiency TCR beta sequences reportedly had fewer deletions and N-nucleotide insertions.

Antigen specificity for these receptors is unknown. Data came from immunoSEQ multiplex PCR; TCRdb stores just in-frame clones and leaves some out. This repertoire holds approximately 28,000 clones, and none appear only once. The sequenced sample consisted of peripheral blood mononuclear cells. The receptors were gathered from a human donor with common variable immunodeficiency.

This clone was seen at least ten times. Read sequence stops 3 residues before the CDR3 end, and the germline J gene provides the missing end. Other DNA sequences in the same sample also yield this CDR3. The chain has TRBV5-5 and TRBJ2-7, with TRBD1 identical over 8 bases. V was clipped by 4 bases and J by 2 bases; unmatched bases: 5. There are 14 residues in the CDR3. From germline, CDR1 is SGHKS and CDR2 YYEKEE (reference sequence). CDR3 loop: CASSVTGVAYEQYF. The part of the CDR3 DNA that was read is TGTGCCAGCAGCGTGACAGGGGTTGCCTACGAG.

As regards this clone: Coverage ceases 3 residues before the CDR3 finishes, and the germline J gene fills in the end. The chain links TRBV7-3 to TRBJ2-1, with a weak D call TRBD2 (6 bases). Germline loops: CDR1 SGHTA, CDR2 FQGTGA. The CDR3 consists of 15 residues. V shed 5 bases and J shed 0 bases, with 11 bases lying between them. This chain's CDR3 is CASSGGFGSYNEQFF. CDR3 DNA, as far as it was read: TGTGCCAGCAGCGGGGGGTTTGGCTCCTACAATGAG.

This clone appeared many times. The part of the CDR3 DNA that was read is TGTGCCAGAGGGACTAGCGGGTTTAGCAATGAG. This translates into CARGTSGFSNE. The entire CDR3 protein reads CARGTSGFSNEQFF. The J gene is TRBJ2-1, the V gene TRBV2; TRBD2 matches at 12 bases. The read terminates 3 residues ahead of where the CDR3 ends, so the germline J gene completes it. The V and J ends lost 9 bases and 6 bases, in that order; junction bases with no gene match: 6. The V gene's germline CDR1 is SNHLY and CDR2 FYNNEI. This CDR3 is 14 amino acids long.

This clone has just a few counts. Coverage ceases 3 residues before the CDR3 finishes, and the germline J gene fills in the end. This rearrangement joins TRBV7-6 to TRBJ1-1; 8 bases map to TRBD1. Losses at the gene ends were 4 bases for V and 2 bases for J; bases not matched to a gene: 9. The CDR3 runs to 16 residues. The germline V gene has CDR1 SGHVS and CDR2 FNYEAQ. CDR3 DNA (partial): TGTGCCAGCAGCTCATTATTGCAGGGGGCCAACACTGAA. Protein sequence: CASSSLLQGANTE. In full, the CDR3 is CASSSLLQGANTEAFF.

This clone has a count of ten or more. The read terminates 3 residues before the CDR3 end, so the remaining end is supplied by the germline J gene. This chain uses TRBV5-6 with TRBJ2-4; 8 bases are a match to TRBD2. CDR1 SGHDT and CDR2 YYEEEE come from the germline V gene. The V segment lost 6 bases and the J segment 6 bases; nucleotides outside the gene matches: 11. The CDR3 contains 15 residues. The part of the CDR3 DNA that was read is TGTGCCAGCACCAAAACGGGGGGGGTGAGAAACATT. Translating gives CASTKTGGVRNI. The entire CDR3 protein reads CASTKTGGVRNIQYF.

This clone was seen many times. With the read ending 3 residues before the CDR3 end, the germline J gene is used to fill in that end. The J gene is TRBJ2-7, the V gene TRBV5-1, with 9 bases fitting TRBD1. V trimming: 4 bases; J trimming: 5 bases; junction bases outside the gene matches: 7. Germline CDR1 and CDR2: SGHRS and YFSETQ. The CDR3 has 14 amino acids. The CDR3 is CASSPRDRVNEQYF. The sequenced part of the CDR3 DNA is TGCGCCAGCAGCCCCCGGGACAGGGTAAACGAG. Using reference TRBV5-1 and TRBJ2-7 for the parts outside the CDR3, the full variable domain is KAGVTQTPRYLIKTRGQQVTLSCSPISGHRSVSWYQQTPGQGLQFLFEYFSETQRNKGNFPGRFSGRQFSNSRSEMNVSTLELGDSALYLCASSPRDRVNEQYFGPGTRLTVT.

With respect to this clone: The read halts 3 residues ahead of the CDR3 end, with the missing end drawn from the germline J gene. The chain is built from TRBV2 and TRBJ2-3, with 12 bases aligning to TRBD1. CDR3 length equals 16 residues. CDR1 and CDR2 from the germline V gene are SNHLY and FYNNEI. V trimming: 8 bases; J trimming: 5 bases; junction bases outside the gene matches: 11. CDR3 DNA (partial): TGTGCCAGCGGCAGTCCGGGACAGGGGGCGATAGATACG. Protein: CASGSPGQGAIDT. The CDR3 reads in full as CASGSPGQGAIDTQYF.

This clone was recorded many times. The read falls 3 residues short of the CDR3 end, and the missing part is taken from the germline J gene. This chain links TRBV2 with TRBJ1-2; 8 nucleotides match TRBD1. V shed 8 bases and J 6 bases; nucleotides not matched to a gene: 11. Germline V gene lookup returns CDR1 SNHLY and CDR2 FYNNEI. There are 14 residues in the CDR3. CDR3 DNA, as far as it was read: TGTGCCAGCCGAGAATATCAGGGGGCAAATGGC. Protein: CASREYQGANG. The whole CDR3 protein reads CASREYQGANGYTF. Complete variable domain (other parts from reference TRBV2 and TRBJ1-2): EPEVTQTPSHQVTQMGQEVILRCVPISNHLYFYWYRQILGQKVEFLVSFYNNEISEKSEIFDDQFSVERPDGSNFTLKIRSTKLEDSAMYFCASREYQGANGYTFGSGTRLTVV.

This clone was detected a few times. CDR3: CASSLGAVNTEAFF. Incomplete CDR3 DNA: TGTGCCAGCAGCTTAGGGGCAGTGAACACTGAA. This chain connects TRBV11-2 to TRBJ1-1; no clear D. The DNA ends 3 residues before the CDR3 does, and the rest of the CDR3 is filled in from the germline J gene. The CDR3 extends over 14 amino acids. V lost 1 base and J lost 0, with 6 bases in between. The germline V gene has CDR1 SGHAT and CDR2 FQNNGV. Supplemented by reference TRBV11-2 and TRBJ1-1, the full variable domain reads EAGVAQSPRYKIIEKRQSVAFWCNPISGHATLYWYQQILGQGPKLLIQFQNNGVVDDSQLPKDRFSAERLKGVDSTLKIQPAKLEDSAVYLCASSLGAVNTEAFFGQGTRLTVV.